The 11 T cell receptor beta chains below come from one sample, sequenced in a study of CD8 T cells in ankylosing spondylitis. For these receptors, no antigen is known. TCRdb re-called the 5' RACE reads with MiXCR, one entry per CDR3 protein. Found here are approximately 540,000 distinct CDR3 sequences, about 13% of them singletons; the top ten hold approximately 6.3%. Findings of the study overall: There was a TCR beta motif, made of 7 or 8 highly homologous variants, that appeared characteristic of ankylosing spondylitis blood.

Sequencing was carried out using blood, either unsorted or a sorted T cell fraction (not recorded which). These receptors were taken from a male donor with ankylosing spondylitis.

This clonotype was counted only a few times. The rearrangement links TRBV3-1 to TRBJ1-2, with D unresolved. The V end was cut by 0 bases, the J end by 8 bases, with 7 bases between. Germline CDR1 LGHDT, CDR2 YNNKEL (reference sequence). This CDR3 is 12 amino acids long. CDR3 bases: TGTGCCAGCAGCCAAGATTCCAGAGGCTACACCTTC. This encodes CASSQDSRGYTF.

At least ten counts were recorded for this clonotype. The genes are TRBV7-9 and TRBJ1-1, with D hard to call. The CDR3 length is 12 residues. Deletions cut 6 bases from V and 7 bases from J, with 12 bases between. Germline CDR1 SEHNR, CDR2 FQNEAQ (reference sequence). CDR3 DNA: TGTGCCAGCAGTTCAGATTCATTTGAAGCTTTCTTT. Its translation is CASSSDSFEAFF.

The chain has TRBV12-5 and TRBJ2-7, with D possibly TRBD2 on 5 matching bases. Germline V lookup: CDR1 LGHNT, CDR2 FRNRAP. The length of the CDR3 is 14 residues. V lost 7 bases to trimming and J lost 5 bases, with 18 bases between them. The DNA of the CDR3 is TGTGCTAGTGCTCTCCGGGGTCAGCCTAACGAGCAGTACGTC. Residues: CASALRGQPNEQYV.

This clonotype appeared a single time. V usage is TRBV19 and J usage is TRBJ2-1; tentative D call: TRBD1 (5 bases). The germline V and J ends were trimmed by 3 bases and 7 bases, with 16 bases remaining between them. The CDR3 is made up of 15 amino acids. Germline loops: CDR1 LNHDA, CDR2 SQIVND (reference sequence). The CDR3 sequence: CASSIRDSHGNEQFF. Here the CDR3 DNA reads TGTGCCAGTAGTATTCGAGACAGCCATGGGAATGAGCAGTTCTTC.

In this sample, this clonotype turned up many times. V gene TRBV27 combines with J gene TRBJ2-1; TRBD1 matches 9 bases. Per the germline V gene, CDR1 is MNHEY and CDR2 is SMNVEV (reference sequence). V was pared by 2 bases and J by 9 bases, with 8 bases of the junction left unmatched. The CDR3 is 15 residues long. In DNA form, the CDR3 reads TGTGCCAGCAGTTTAAAAGGGACAGGGCTGGGTGAGCAGTTCTTC. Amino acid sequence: CASSLKGTGLGEQFF.

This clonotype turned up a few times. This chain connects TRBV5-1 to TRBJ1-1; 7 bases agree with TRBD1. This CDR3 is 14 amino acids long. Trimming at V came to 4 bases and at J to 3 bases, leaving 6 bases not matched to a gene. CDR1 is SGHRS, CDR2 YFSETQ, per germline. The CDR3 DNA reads TGCGCCAGCAGCATCCGGGACAGATACACTGAAGCTTTCTTT. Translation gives CASSIRDRYTEAFF.

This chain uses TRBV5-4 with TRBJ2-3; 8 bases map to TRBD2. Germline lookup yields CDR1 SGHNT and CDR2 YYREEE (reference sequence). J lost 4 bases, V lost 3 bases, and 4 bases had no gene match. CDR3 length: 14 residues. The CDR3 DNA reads TGTGCCAGCAGCTCGGCTAGCGGGCCAGATACGCAGTATTTT. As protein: CASSSASGPDTQYF.

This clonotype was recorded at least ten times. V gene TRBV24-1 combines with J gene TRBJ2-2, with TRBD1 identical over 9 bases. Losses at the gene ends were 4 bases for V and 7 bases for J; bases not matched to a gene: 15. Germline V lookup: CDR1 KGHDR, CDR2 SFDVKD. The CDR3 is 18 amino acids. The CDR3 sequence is CATSETGQGMFIGGELFF. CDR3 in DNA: TGTGCCACCAGTGAGACCGGACAGGGGATGTTTATTGGCGGGGAGCTGTTTTTT.

As DNA, the CDR3 is TGCAGTGCTGGACGGTCTCTGGGCTCCTACGAGCAGTACTTC. Amino acid sequence: CSAGRSLGSYEQYF. The chain couples TRBV20-1 to TRBJ2-7; no clear D gene. The length of the CDR3 is 14 residues. Per the germline V gene, CDR1 is DFQATT and CDR2 is SNEGSKA (reference sequence). Trimming shortened V by 5 bases and J by 0 bases, and 14 bases separated the two germline ends.

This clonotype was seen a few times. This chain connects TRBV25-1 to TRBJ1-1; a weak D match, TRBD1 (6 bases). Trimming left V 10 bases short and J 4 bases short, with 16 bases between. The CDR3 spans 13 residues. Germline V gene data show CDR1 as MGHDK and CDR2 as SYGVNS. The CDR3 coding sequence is TGTGCCACCAAACCAACAGGGATCACTGAAGCTTTCTTT. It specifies CATKPTGITEAFF.

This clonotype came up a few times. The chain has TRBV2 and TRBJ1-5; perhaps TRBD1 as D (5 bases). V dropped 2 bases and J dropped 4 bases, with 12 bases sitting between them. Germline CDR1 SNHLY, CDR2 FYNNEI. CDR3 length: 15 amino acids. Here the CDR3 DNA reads TGTGCCAGCAGTGAATGGGGACGGGAGAATCAGCCCCAGCATTTT. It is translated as CASSEWGRENQPQHF.